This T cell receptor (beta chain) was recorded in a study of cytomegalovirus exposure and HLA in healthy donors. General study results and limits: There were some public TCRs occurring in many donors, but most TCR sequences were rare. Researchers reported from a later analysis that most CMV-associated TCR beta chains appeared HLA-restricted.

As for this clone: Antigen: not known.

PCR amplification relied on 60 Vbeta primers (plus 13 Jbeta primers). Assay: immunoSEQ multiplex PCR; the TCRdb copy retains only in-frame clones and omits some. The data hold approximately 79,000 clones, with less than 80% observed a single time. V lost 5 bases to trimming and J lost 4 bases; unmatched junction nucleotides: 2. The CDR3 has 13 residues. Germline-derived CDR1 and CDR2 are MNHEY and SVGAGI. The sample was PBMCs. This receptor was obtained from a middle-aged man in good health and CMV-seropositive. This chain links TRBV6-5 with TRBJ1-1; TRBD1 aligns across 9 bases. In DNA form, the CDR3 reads TGTGCCAGCAGTATGGACAGGGGCACTGAAGCTTTCTTT. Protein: CASSMDRGTEAFF.